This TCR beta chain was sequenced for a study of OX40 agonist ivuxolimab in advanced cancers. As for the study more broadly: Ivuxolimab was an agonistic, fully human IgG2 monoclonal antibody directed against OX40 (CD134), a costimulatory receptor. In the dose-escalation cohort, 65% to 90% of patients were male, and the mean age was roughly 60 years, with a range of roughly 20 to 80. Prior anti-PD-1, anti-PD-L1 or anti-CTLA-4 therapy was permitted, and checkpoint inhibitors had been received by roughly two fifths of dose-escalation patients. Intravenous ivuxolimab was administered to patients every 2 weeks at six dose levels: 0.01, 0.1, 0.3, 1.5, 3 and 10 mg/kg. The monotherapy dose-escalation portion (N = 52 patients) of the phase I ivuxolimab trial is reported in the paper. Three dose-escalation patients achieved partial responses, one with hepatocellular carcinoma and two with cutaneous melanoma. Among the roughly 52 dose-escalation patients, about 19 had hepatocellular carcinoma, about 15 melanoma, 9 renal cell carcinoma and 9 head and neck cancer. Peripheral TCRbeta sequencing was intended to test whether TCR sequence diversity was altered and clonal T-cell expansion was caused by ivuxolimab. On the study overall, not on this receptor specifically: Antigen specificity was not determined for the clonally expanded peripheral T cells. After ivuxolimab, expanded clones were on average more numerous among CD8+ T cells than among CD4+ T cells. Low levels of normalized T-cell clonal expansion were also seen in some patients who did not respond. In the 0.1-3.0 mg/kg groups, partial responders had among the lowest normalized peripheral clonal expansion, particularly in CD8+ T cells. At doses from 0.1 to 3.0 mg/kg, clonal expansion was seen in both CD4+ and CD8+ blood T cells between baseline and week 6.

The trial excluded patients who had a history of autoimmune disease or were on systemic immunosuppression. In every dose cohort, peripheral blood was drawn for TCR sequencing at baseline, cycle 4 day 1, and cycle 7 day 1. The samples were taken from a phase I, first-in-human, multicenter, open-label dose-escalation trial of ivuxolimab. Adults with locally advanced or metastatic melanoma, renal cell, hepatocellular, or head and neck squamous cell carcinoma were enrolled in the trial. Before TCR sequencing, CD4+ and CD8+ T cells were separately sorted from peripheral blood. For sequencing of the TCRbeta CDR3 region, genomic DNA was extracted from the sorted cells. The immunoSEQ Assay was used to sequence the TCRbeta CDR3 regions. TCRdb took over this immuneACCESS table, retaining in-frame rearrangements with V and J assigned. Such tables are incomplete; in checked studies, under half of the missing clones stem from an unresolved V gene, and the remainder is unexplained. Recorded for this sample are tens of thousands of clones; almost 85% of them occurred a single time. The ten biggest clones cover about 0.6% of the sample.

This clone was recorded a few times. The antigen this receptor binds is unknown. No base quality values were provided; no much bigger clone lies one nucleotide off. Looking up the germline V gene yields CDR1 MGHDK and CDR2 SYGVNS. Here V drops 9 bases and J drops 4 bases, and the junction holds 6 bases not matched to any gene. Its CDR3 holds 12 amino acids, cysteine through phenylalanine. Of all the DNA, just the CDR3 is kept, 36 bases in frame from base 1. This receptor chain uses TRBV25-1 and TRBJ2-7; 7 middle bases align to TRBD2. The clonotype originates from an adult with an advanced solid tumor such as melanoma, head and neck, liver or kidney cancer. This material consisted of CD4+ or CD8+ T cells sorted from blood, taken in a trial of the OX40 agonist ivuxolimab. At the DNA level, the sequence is TGTGCCAGTGGGGAGGGTGCTTACGAGCAGTACTTC. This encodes CASGEGAYEQYF.